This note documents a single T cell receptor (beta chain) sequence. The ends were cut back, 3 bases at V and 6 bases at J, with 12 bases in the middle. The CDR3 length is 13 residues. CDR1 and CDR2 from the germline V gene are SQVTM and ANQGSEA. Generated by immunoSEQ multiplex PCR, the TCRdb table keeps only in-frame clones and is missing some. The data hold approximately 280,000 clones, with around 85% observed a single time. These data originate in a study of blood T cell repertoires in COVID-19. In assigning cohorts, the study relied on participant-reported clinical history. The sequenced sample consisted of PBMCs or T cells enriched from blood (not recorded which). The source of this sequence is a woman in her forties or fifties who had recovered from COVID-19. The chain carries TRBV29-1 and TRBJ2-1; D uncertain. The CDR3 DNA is TGCAGCGTTGACCAAATCACTCTCAATGAGCAGTTCTTC. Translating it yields CSVDQITLNEQFF.